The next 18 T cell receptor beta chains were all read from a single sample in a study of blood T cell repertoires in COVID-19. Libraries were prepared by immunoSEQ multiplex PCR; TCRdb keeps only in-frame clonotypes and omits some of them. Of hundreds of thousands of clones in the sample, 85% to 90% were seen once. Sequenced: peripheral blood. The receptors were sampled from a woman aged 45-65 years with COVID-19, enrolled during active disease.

The CDR3 nucleotides are TGTGCCAGCAAAGACCCGGAGGAAAAACTGTTTTTT. Residues: CASKDPEEKLFF. V is TRBV9 and J is TRBJ1-4; D is unclear. Trimming took 6 bases from V and 8 from J, leaving 11 bases between them. Per the germline V gene, CDR1 is SGDLS and CDR2 is YYNGEE. This CDR3 has 12 residues. Supplemented by reference TRBV9 and TRBJ1-4, the full variable domain reads DSGVTQTPKHLITATGQRVTLRCSPRSGDLSVYWYQQSLDQGLQFLIQYYNGEERAKGNILERFSAQQFPDLHSELNLSSLELGDSALYFCASKDPEEKLFFGSGTQLSVL.

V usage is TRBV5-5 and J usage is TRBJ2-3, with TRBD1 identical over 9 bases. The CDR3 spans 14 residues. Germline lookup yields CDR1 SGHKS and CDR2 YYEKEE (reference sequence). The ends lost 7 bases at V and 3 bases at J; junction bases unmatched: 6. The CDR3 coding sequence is TGTGCCAGCGGGGACAGGGTAAGGACAGATACGCAGTATTTT. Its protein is CASGDRVRTDTQYF. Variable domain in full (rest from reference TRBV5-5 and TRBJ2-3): DAGVTQSPTHLIKTRGQQVTLRCSPISGHKSVSWYQQVLGQGPQFIFQYYEKEERGRGNFPDRFSARQFPNYSSELNVNALLLGDSALYLCASGDRVRTDTQYFGPGTRLTVL.

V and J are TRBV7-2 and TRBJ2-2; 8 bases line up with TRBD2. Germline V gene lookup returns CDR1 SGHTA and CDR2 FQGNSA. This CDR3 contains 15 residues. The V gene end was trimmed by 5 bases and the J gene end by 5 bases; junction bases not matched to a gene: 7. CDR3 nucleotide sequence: TGTGCCAGCAGCAATAGCGGGGCGGCGACCGGGGAGCTGTTTTTT. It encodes CASSNSGAATGELFF.

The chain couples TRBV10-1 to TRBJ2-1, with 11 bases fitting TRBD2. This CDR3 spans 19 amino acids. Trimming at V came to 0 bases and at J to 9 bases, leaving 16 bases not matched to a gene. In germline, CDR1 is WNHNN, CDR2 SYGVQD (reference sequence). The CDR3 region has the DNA TGCGCCAGCAGTGAGTCGGGGGCGCTAGCGGGGGGCCTCGACGCTGAGCAGTTCTTC. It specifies CASSESGALAGGLDAEQFF.

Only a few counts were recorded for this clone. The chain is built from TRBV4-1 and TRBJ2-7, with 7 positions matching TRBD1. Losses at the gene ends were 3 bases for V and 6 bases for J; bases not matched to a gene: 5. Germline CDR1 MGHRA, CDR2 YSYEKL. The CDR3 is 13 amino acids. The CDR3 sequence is CASSHSTGVEQYF. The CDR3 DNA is TGCGCCAGCAGCCACTCCACAGGGGTCGAGCAGTACTTC.

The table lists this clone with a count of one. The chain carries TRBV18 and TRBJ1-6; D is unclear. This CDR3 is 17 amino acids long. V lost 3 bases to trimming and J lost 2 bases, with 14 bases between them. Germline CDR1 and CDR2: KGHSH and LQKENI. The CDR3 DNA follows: TGTGCCAGCTCACCTGGAGCGACGAGAGCCTATAATTCACCCCTCCACTTT. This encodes CASSPGATRAYNSPLHF.

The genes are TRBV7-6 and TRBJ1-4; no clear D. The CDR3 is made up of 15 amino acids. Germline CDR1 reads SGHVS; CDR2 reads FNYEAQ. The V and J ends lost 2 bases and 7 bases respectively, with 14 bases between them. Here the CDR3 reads CASSLFSGLSEKLFF. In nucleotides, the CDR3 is TGTGCCAGCAGCTTATTTTCGGGTTTATCTGAAAAACTGTTTTTT. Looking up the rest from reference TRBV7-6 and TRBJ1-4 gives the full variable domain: GAGVSQSPRYKVTKRGQDVALRCDPISGHVSLYWYRQALGQGPEFLTYFNYEAQQDKSGLPNDRFSAERPEGSISTLTIQRTEQRDSAMYRCASSLFSGLSEKLFFGSGTQLSVL.

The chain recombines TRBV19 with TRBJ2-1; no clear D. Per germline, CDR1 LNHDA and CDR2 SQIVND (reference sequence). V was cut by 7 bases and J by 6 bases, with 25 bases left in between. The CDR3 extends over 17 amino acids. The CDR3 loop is CASTPPPLAGYGNEQFF. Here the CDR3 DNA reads TGTGCCAGTACTCCCCCCCCTCTGGCAGGTTACGGCAATGAGCAGTTCTTC.

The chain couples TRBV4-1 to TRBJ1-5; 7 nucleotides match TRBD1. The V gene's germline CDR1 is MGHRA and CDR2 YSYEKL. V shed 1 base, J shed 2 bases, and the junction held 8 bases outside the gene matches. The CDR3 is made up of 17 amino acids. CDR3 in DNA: TGCGCCAGCAGCCAAGGAGTAGGGGGCTGGGGCAATCAGCCCCAGCATTTT. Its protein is CASSQGVGGWGNQPQHF.

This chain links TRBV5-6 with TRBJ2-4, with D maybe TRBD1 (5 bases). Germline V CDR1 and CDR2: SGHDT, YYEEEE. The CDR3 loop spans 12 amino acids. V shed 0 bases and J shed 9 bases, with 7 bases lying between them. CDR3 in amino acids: CASSLGRGIQYF. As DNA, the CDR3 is TGTGCCAGCAGCTTGGGTAGGGGCATTCAGTACTTC.

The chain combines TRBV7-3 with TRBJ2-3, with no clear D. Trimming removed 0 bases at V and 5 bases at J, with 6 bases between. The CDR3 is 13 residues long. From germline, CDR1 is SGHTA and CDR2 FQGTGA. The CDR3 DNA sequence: TGTGCCAGCAGCTTAACCCCCAGAGATACGCAGTATTTT. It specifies CASSLTPRDTQYF.

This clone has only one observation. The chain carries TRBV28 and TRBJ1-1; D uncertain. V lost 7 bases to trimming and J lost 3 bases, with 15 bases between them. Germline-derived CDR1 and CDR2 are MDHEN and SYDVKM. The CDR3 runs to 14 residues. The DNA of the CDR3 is TGTGCCAGCACCCCACCGGTTGAGGACACTGAAGCTTTCTTT. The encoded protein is CASTPPVEDTEAFF.

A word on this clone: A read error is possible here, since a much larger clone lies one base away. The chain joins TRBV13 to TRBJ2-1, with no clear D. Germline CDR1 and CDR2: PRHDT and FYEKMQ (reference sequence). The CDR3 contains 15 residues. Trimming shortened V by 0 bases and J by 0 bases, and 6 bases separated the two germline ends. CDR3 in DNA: TGTGCCAGCAGCTTAGGAAGGAGCTCCTACAATGAGCAGTTCTTC. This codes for CASSLGRSSYNEQFF. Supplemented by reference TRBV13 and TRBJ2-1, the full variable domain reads AAGVIQSPRHLIKEKRETATLKCYPIPRHDTVYWYQQGPGQDPQFLISFYEKMQSDKGSIPDRFSAQQFSDYHSELNMSSLELGDSALYFCASSLGRSSYNEQFFGPGTRLTVL.

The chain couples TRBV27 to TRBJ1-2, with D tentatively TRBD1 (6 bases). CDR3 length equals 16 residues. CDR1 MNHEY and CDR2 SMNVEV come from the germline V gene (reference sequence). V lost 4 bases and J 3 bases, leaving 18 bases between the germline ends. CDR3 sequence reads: CASSSPGGRGHYGYTF. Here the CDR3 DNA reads TGTGCCAGCAGTTCCCCCGGGGGGCGCGGTCACTATGGCTACACCTTC.

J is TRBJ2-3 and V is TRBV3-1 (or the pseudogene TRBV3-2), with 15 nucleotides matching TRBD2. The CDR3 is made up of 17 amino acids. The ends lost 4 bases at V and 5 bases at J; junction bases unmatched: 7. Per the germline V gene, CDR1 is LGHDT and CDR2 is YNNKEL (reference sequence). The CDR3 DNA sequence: TGTGCCAGCAGCCGCCGGACTAGCGGGGGGGTTAGAGATACGCAGTATTTT. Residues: CASSRRTSGGVRDTQYF.

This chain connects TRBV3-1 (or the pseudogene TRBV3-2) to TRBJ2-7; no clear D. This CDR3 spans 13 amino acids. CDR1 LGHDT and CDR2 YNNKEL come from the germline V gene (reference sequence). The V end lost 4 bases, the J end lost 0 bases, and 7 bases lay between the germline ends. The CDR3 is CASSRHSSYEQYF. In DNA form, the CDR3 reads TGTGCCAGCAGCCGACACAGCTCCTACGAGCAGTACTTC.

The CDR3 DNA reads as TGTGCCAGCAGCCAAGGTTTTGAGGGGGTATATGGAACAGATACGCAGTATTTT. Protein: CASSQGFEGVYGTDTQYF. The V and J genes are TRBV3-1 (or the pseudogene TRBV3-2) and TRBJ2-3, with D perhaps TRBD1 (6 bases). The length of the CDR3 is 18 residues. Trimming removed 1 base at V and 3 bases at J, with 20 bases between. Germline lookup yields CDR1 LGHDT and CDR2 YNNKEL (reference sequence).

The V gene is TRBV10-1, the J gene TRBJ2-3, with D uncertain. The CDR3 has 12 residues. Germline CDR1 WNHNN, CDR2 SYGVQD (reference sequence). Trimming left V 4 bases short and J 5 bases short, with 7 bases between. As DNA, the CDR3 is TGCGCCAGCAGTGTCCGGAGAGATACGCAGTATTTT. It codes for CASSVRRDTQYF.